The clone carrying this TCR beta chain was counted a few times. Germline loops: CDR1 MGHRA, CDR2 YSYEKL. Unmatched junction bases numbered 9, after V lost 5 bases and J lost 8 bases. The CDR3 is made up of 15 amino acids. A single record per CDR3 protein comes from TCRdb applying MiXCR to the 5' RACE reads. The table records approximately 50,000 distinct CDR3 sequences, around 8% of them present only once. This sample is part of a study of early T cells in non-severe SARS-CoV-2 infection. The TCR originated in an adult who was a healthcare worker with PCR-confirmed SARS-CoV-2 infection or an uninfected control (not recorded which). Specimen: whole blood. The gene calls are TRBV4-1 and TRBJ1-4; 9 nucleotides agree with TRBD1. The CDR3 nucleotides read TGCGCCAGCAGCGCGGACAGGGGTGTTTTCGAAAAACTGTTTTTT. It codes for CASSADRGVFEKLFF.